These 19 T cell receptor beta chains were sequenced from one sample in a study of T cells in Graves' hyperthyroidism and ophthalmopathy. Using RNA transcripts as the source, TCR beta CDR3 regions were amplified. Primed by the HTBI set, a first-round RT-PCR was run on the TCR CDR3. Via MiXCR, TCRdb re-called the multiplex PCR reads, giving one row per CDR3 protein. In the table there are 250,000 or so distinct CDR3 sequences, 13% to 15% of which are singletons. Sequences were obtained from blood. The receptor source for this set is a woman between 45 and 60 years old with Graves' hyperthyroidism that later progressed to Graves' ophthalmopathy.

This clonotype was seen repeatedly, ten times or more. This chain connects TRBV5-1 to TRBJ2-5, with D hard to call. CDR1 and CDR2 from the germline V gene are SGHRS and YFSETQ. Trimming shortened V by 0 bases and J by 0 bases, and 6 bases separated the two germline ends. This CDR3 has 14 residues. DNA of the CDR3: TGCGCCAGCAGCTTGGAAGCGTACCAAGAGACCCAGTACTTC. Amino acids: CASSLEAYQETQYF. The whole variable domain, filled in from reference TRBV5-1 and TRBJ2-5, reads KAGVTQTPRYLIKTRGQQVTLSCSPISGHRSVSWYQQTPGQGLQFLFEYFSETQRNKGNFPGRFSGRQFSNSRSEMNVSTLELGDSALYLCASSLEAYQETQYFGPGTRLLVL.

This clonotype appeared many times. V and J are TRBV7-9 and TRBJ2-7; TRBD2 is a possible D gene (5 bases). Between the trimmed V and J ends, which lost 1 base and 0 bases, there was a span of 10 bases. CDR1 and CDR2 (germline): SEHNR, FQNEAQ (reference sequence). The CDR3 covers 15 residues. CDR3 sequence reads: CASSLDGGVSYEQYF. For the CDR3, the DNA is TGTGCCAGCAGCTTAGATGGAGGCGTCTCCTACGAGCAGTACTTC.

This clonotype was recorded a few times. The CDR3 loop reads CASHEAGAHTDTQYF. The CDR3 DNA reads TGTGCCAGCCATGAGGCGGGAGCCCACACAGATACGCAGTATTTT. This sequence joins TRBV27 and TRBJ2-3, with 7 bases aligning to TRBD2. After removal of 8 bases from V and 2 bases from J, the junction contained 10 bases not matched to a gene. CDR3 length: 15 residues. CDR1 and CDR2 from the germline V gene are MNHEY and SMNVEV (reference sequence).

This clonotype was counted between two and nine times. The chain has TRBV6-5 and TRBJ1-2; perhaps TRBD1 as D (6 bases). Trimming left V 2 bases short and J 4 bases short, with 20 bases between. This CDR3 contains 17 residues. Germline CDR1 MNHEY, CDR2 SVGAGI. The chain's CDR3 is CASSYGAGATDGYGYTF. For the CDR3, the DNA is TGTGCCAGCAGTTACGGGGCAGGGGCGACGGATGGCTATGGCTACACCTTC.

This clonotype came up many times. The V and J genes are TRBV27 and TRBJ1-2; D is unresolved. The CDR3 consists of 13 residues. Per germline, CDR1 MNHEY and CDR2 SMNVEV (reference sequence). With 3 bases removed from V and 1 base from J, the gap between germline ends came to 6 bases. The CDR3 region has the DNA TGTGCCAGCAGTTTGGGAGATAACTATGGCTACACCTTC. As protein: CASSLGDNYGYTF.

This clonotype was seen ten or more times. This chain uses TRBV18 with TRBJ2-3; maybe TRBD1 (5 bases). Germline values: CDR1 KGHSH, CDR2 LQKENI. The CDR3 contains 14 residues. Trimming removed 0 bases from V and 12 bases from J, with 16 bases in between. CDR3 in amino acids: CASSPPIFDSEQYF. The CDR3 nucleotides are TGTGCCAGCTCACCACCGATCTTCGACAGTGAACAGTATTTT. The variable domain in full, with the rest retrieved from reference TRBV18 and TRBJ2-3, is NAGVMQNPRHLVRRRGQEARLRCSPMKGHSHVYWYRQLPEEGLKFMVYLQKENIIDESGMPKERFSAEFPKEGPSILRIQQVVRGDSAAYFCASSPPIFDSEQYFGPGTRLTVL.

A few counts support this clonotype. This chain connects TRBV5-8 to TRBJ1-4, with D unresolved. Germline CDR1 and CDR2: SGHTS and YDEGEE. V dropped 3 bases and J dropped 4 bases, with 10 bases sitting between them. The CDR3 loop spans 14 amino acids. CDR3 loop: CASSSQFDNEKLFF. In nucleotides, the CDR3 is TGTGCCAGCAGCTCGCAATTTGATAATGAAAAACTGTTTTTT.

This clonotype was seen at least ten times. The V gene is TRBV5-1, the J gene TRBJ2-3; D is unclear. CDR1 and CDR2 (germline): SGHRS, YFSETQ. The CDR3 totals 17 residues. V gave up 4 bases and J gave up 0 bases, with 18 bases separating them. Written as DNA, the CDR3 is TGCGCCAGCAGCGGCCTATCAGGAGCTTCTAGCACAGATACGCAGTATTTT. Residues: CASSGLSGASSTDTQYF.

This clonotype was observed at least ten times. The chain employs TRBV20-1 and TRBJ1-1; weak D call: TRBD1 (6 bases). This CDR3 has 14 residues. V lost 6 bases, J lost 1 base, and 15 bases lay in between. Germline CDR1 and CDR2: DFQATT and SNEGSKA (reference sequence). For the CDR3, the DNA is TGCAGTGCGGCCAACTTGGGACAGAACACTGAAGCTTTCTTT. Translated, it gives CSAANLGQNTEAFF.

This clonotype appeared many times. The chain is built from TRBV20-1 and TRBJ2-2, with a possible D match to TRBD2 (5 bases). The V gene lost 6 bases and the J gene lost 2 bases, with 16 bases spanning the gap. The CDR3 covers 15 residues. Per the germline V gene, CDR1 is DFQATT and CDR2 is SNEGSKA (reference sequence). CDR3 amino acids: CSARVGSLNTGELFF. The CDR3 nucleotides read TGCAGTGCCCGCGTGGGGAGTCTCAACACCGGGGAGCTGTTTTTT.

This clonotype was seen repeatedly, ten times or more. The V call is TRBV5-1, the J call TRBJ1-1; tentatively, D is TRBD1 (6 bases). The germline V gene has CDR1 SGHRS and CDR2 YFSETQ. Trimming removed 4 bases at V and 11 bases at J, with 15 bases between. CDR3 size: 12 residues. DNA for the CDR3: TGCGCCAGCAGCCCGAAGGGGGGATGGGCTTTCTTT. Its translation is CASSPKGGWAFF.

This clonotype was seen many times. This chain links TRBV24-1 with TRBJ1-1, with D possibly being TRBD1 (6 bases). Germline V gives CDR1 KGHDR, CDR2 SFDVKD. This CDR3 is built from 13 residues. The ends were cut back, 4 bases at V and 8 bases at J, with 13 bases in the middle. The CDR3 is CATSDTTGWEAFF. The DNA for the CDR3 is TGTGCCACCAGTGACACGACAGGCTGGGAAGCTTTCTTT.

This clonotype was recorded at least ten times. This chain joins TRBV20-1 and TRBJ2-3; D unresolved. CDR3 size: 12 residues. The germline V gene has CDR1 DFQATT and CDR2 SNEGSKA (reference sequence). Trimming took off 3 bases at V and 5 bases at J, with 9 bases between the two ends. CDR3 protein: CSARGDIDTQYF. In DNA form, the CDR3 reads TGCAGTGCTAGGGGCGATATAGATACGCAGTATTTT.

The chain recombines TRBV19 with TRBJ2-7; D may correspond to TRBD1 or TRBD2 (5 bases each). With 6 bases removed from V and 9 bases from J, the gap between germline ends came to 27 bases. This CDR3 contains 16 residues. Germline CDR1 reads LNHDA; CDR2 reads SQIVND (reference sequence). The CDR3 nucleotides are TGTGCCAGTAGCCCGACACTAGGAAACGGGCTGGGACGGCAGTACTTC. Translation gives CASSPTLGNGLGRQYF.

In DNA form, the CDR3 reads TGCGCCAGCAGCTTGGCCAAACTAGCGGGCACAGATACGCAGTATTTT. This gives the protein CASSLAKLAGTDTQYF. This rearrangement joins TRBV5-1 to TRBJ2-3; 8 bases align to TRBD2. This CDR3 is built from 16 residues. CDR1 SGHRS and CDR2 YFSETQ come from the germline V gene. V lost 0 bases to trimming and J lost 1 base; unmatched junction nucleotides: 4.

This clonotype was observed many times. The CDR3 loop is CASSTDPSSGGANEQFF. CDR3 bases: TGCGCCAGCAGCACCGATCCCTCTAGCGGGGGGGCGAATGAGCAGTTCTTC. The J gene is TRBJ2-1, the V gene TRBV5-1; the match to TRBD2 covers 12 bases. The V gene's germline CDR1 is SGHRS and CDR2 YFSETQ. The CDR3 runs 17 residues. V lost 4 bases and J lost 7; bases outside the gene matches: 12.

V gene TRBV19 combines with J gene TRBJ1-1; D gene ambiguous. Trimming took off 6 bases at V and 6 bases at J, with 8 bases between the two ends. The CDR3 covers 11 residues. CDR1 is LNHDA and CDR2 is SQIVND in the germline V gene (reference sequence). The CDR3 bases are TGTGCCAGTAGGGAGGGCTCTGAAGCTTTCTTT. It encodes CASREGSEAFF.

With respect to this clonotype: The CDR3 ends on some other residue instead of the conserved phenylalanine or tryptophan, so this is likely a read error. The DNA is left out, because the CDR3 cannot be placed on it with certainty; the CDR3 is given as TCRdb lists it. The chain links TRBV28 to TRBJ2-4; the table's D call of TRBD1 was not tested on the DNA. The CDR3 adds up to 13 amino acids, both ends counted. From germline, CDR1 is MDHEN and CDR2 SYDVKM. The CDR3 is CASSPLDRRGLTL.

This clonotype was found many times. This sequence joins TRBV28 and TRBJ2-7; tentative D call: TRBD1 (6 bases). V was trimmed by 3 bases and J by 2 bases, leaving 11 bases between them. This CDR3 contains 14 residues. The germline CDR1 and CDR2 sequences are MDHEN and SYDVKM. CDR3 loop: CASSFAGVPYEQYF. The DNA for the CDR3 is TGTGCCAGCAGTTTCGCAGGGGTACCCTACGAGCAGTACTTC.